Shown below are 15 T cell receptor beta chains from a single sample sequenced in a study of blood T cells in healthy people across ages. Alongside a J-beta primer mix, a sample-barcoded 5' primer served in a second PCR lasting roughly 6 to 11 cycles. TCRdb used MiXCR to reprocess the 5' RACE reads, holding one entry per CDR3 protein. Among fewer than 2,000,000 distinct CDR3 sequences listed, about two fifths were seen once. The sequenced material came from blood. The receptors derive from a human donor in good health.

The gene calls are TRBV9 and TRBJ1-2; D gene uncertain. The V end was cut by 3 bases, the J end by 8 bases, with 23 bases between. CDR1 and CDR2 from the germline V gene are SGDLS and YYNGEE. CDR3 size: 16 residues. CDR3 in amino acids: CASSALPDGSSMGYTF. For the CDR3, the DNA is TGTGCCAGCAGCGCCCTTCCAGATGGGAGTTCTATGGGCTACACCTTC. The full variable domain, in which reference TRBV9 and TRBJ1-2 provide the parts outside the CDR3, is DSGVTQTPKHLITATGQRVTLRCSPRSGDLSVYWYQQSLDQGLQFLIQYYNGEERAKGNILERFSAQQFPDLHSELNLSSLELGDSALYFCASSALPDGSSMGYTFGSGTRLTVV.

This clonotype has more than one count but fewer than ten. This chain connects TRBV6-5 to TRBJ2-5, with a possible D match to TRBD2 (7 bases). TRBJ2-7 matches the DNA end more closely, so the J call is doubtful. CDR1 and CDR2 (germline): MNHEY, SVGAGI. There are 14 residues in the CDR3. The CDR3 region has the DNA TGTGCCAGCAGTTACGGGGGGGACACCTACGAGCAGTACTTC. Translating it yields CASSYGGDTYEQYF.

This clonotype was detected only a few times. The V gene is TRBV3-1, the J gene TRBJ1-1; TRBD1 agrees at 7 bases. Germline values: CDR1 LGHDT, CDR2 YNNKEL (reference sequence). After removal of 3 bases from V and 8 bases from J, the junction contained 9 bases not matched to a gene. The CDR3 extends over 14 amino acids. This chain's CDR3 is CASSHQGVSPEAFF. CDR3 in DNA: TGTGCCAGCAGCCATCAGGGGGTTTCCCCAGAAGCTTTCTTT.

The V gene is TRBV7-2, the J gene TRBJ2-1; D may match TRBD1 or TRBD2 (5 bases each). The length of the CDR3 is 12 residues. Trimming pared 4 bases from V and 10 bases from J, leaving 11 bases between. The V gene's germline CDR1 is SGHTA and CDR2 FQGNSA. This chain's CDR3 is CASSSGRLEQFF. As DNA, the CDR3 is TGTGCCAGCAGCTCGGGGCGATTGGAGCAGTTCTTC.

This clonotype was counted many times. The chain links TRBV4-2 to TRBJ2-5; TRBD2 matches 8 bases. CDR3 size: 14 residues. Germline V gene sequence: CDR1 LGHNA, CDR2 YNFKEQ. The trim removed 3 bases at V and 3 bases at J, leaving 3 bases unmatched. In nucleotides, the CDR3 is TGTGCCAGCAGCCAGGAGGGACTAGAAGAGACCCAGTACTTC. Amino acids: CASSQEGLEETQYF.

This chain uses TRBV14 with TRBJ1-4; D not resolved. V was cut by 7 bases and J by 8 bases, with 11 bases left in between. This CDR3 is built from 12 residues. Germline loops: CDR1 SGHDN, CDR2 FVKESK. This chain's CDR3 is CASTPWAEKLFF. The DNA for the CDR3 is TGTGCCAGCACCCCATGGGCAGAAAAACTGTTTTTT.

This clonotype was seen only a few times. Written as DNA, the CDR3 is TGCAGTGCTAGAGCCCTACCTAGGGCGTCTTTCAACCCCGGAAGGAGCTCCTACGAGCAGTACTTC. Protein sequence: CSARALPRASFNPGRSSYEQYF. This rearrangement joins TRBV20-1 to TRBJ2-7, with D hard to call. V was shortened by 1 base and J by 0 bases, with 34 bases between the two germline ends. The CDR3 spans 22 residues. The germline V gene encodes CDR1 DFQATT and CDR2 SNEGSKA (reference sequence).

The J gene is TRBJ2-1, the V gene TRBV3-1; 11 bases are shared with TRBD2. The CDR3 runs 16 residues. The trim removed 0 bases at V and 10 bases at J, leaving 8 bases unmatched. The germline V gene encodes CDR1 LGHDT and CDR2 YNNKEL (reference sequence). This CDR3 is CASSQDVIAGGREQFF. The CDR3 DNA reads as TGTGCCAGCAGCCAAGACGTAATAGCGGGAGGGAGGGAGCAGTTCTTC.

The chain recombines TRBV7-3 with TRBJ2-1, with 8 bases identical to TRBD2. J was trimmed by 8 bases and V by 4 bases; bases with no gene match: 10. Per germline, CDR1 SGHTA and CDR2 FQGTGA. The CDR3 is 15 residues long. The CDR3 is CASSSSASGFDEQFF. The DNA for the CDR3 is TGTGCCAGCAGCTCGTCGGCTAGCGGGTTCGATGAGCAGTTCTTC.

The CDR3 coding sequence is TGCGCCAGCAGCAACCTACCGGGACAGGGGAAAAATGAGCAGTTCTTC. It yields the protein CASSNLPGQGKNEQFF. The rearrangement uses TRBV5-1 and TRBJ2-1; 10 bases match TRBD1. This CDR3 spans 16 amino acids. Germline V lookup: CDR1 SGHRS, CDR2 YFSETQ. J gave up 7 bases and V 4 bases, and 11 bases lay outside the gene matches.

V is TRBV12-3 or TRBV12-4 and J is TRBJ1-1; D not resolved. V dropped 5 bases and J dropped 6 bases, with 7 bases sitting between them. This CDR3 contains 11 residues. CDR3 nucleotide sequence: TGTGCCAGCAGTCTCAGTGCTGAAGCTTTCTTT. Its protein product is CASSLSAEAFF.

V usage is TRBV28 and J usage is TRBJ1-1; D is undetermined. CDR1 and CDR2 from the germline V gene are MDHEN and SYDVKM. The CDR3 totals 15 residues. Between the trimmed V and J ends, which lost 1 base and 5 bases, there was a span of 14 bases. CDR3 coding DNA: TGTGCCAGCAGTTTATTGGGAGAGTTAGCGACTGAAGCTTTCTTT. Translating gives CASSLLGELATEAFF.

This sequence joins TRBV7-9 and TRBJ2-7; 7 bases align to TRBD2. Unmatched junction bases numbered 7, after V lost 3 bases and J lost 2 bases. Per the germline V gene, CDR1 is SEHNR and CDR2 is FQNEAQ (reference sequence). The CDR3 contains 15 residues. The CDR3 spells CASSFLGGYPYEQYF. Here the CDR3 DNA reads TGTGCCAGCAGCTTTCTCGGGGGGTACCCCTACGAGCAGTACTTC.

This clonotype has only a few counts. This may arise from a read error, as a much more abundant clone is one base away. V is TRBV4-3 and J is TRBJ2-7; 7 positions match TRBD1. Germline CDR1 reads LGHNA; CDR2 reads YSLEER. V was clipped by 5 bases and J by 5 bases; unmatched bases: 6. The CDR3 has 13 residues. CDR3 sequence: CASSRGQTHEQYF. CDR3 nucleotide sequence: TGCGCCAGCAGCAGGGGACAGACCCACGAGCAGTACTTC.

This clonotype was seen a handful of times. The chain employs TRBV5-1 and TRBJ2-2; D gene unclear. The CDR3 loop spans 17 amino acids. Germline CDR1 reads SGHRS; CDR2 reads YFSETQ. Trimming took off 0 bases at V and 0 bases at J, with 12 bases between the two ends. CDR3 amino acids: CASSLASYPANTGELFF. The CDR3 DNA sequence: TGCGCCAGCAGCTTGGCCTCCTACCCGGCGAACACCGGGGAGCTGTTTTTT.